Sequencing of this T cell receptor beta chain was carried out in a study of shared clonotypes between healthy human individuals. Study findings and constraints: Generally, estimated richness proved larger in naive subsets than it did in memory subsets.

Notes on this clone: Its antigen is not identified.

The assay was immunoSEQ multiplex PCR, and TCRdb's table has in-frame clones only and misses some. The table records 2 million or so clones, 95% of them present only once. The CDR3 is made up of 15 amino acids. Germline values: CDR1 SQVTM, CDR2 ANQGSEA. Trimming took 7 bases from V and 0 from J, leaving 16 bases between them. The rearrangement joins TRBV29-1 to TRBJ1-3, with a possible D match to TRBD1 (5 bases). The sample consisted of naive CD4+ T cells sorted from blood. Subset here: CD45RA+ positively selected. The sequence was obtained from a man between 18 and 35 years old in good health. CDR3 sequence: CSANQGRDSGNTIYF. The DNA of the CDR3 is TGCAGCGCCAACCAAGGCAGGGACTCTGGAAACACCATATATTTT.